Listed below are T cell receptor beta chains from one sample, sequenced in a study of regulatory T cells in long-lasting Graves disease. From the multiplex PCR reads, TCRdb called clonotypes with MiXCR, one entry per CDR3 protein. Found here are about 310,000 distinct CDR3 sequences, under 20% of them singletons; the top ten hold roughly 40%. Sequencing was performed on peripheral blood mononuclear cells (PBMCs), taken at new diagnosis, from a patient treated with antithyroid drugs. Receptor source: a female donor with Graves disease. Each CDR3 is given with its conserved first and last residue. The order of the fields is D gene, clone size, V gene, J gene, CDR3 protein, CDR3 DNA. The D gene is left open where the match is weak. For some rows the clone size is stated as once, few or many, or as a class when expanded; others skip it.

D gene: .
clone size: few
V gene: TRBV5-1
J gene: TRBJ1-3
CDR3 protein: CASTRRGVSGNTIYF
CDR3 DNA: TGCGCCAGCACCCGCCGAGGGGTCTCTGGAAACACCATATATTTT

D gene: .
clone size: .
V gene: TRBV29-1
J gene: TRBJ2-3
CDR3 protein: CSTPAETDTQYF
CDR3 DNA: TGCAGCACTCCAGCCGAAACAGATACGCAGTATTTT

D gene: TRBD1
clone size: .
V gene: TRBV18
J gene: TRBJ1-5
CDR3 protein: CASSAGGSGGQPQHF
CDR3 DNA: TGTGCCAGCTCAGCAGGGGGCTCGGGCGGTCAGCCCCAGCATTTT

D gene: TRBD1
clone size: many
V gene: TRBV18
J gene: TRBJ1-2
CDR3 protein: CASSPPIGQGHGYTF
CDR3 DNA: TGTGCCAGCTCACCACCGATCGGACAGGGGCATGGCTACACCTTC

D gene: TRBD1
clone size: .
V gene: TRBV27
J gene: TRBJ1-1
CDR3 protein: CASRLQTGGGEAFF
CDR3 DNA: TGTGCCAGCAGGCTCCAGACAGGGGGGGGGGAAGCTTTCTTT

D gene: .
clone size: .
V gene: TRBV19
J gene: TRBJ1-2
CDR3 protein: CASSIDPRKTGHNYGYTF
CDR3 DNA: TGTGCCAGTAGTATAGATCCTCGTAAGACAGGACATAACTATGGCTACACCTTC

D gene: TRBD2
clone size: .
V gene: TRBV2
J gene: TRBJ2-1
CDR3 protein: CASSSAGTSGHNEQFF
CDR3 DNA: TGTGCCAGCAGTTCTGCCGGGACTAGCGGACACAATGAGCAGTTCTTC

D gene: .
clone size: many
V gene: TRBV6-2/TRBV6-3
J gene: TRBJ2-4
CDR3 protein: CASSEGGPAKNIQYF
CDR3 DNA: TGTGCCAGCAGTGAAGGTGGCCCCGCCAAAAACATTCAGTACTTC

D gene: .
clone size: many
V gene: TRBV12-3/TRBV12-4
J gene: TRBJ1-1
CDR3 protein: CASSRTRNTEAFF
CDR3 DNA: TGTGCCAGCAGCCGGACGAGAAACACTGAAGCTTTCTTT

D gene: .
clone size: many
V gene: TRBV3-1
J gene: TRBJ1-4
CDR3 protein: CASSQVGGREKLFF
CDR3 DNA: TGTGCCAGCAGCCAAGTGGGGGGAAGAGAAAAACTGTTTTTT

D gene: .
clone size: few
V gene: TRBV6-2/TRBV6-3
J gene: TRBJ2-5
CDR3 protein: CASSYGPTWNAPRTQYF
CDR3 DNA: TGTGCCAGCAGTTACGGTCCGACATGGAACGCACCCCGGACCCAGTACTTC

D gene: .
clone size: many
V gene: TRBV9
J gene: TRBJ2-7
CDR3 protein: CASSVAGVVDEQYF
CDR3 DNA: TGTGCCAGCAGCGTAGCGGGAGTCGTCGACGAGCAGTACTTC

D gene: TRBD2
clone size: many
V gene: TRBV12-3/TRBV12-4
J gene: TRBJ2-1
CDR3 protein: CASSLGLGNRNEQFF
CDR3 DNA: TGTGCCAGCAGCCTTGGACTAGGGAACCGCAATGAGCAGTTCTTC

D gene: TRBD1
clone size: many
V gene: TRBV2
J gene: TRBJ2-1
CDR3 protein: CASSPQGQYNEQFF
CDR3 DNA: TGTGCCAGCAGTCCCCAGGGACAGTACAATGAGCAGTTCTTC

D gene: .
clone size: .
V gene: TRBV2
J gene: TRBJ1-5
CDR3 protein: CASADSYSNQPQHF
CDR3 DNA: TGTGCCAGCGCTGACTCCTATAGCAATCAGCCCCAGCATTTT

D gene: .
clone size: many
V gene: TRBV27
J gene: TRBJ2-2
CDR3 protein: CASSPEKIGGAWVGELFF
CDR3 DNA: TGTGCCAGCAGTCCCGAAAAAATTGGGGGCGCGTGGGTCGGGGAGCTGTTTTTT

D gene: TRBD2
clone size: .
V gene: TRBV6-1
J gene: TRBJ2-5
CDR3 protein: CASSPRGSGSGETQYF
CDR3 DNA: TGTGCCAGCAGCCCTAGGGGTAGCGGGAGCGGGGAGACCCAGTACTTC

D gene: TRBD2
clone size: many
V gene: TRBV28
J gene: TRBJ2-7
CDR3 protein: CASSGEEAGAGEQYF
CDR3 DNA: TGTGCCAGCAGTGGCGAGGAAGCGGGAGCTGGCGAGCAGTACTTC

D gene: .
clone size: many
V gene: TRBV7-9
J gene: TRBJ2-5
CDR3 protein: CASSSSPRAWGQETQYF
CDR3 DNA: TGTGCCAGCAGCTCTTCCCCCAGGGCTTGGGGGCAAGAGACCCAGTACTTC

D gene: TRBD1
clone size: .
V gene: TRBV28
J gene: TRBJ2-4
CDR3 protein: CASSLVRGQLKNIQYF
CDR3 DNA: TGTGCCAGCAGTTTAGTCAGGGGGCAGTTAAAAAACATTCAGTACTTC

D gene: .
clone size: few
V gene: TRBV18
J gene: TRBJ2-4
CDR3 protein: CASSPRRDVDIQYF
CDR3 DNA: TGTGCCAGCTCACCCCGAAGAGACGTGGACATTCAGTACTTC

D gene: .
clone size: many
V gene: TRBV2
J gene: TRBJ2-1
CDR3 protein: CASREQGPNEQFF
CDR3 DNA: TGTGCCAGCAGAGAACAGGGCCCCAATGAGCAGTTCTTC

D gene: TRBD2
clone size: many
V gene: TRBV11-1
J gene: TRBJ2-5
CDR3 protein: CASSPGRLAEWRETQYF
CDR3 DNA: TGTGCCAGCAGCCCGGGGAGGCTAGCGGAGTGGAGAGAGACCCAGTACTTC

D gene: .
clone size: many
V gene: TRBV2
J gene: TRBJ2-2
CDR3 protein: CASRKGGPTGELFF
CDR3 DNA: TGTGCCAGCAGGAAGGGAGGACCAACCGGGGAGCTGTTTTTT

D gene: TRBD1
clone size: many
V gene: TRBV19
J gene: TRBJ1-1
CDR3 protein: CASSVLPGQGIAEAFF
CDR3 DNA: TGTGCCAGTAGTGTCCTTCCGGGACAGGGGATCGCTGAAGCTTTCTTT

D gene: .
clone size: many
V gene: TRBV27
J gene: TRBJ1-6
CDR3 protein: CASSRQYNSPLHF
CDR3 DNA: TGTGCCAGCAGTCGACAGTATAATTCACCCCTCCACTTT

D gene: .
clone size: many
V gene: TRBV29-1
J gene: TRBJ2-3
CDR3 protein: CSVERGIDTQYF
CDR3 DNA: TGCAGCGTTGAACGGGGTATAGATACGCAGTATTTT

D gene: .
clone size: many
V gene: TRBV7-2
J gene: TRBJ1-1
CDR3 protein: CASSLAGGVNTEAFF
CDR3 DNA: TGTGCCAGCAGCTTAGCCGGGGGAGTGAACACTGAAGCTTTCTTT

D gene: TRBD2
clone size: few
V gene: TRBV6-2/TRBV6-3
J gene: TRBJ2-7
CDR3 protein: CASNGGGNYEQYF
CDR3 DNA: TGTGCCAGCAACGGGGGGGGAAACTACGAGCAGTACTTC

D gene: .
clone size: .
V gene: TRBV18
J gene: TRBJ2-6
CDR3 protein: CASSKTVSGANVLTF
CDR3 DNA: TGTGCCAGCTCAAAGACAGTCTCTGGGGCCAACGTCCTGACTTTC

D gene: .
clone size: many
V gene: TRBV9
J gene: TRBJ2-5
CDR3 protein: CASSVGSLGETQYF
CDR3 DNA: TGTGCCAGCAGCGTAGGTAGCCTGGGGGAGACCCAGTACTTC

D gene: .
clone size: many
V gene: TRBV5-6
J gene: TRBJ1-1
CDR3 protein: CASSFQSEAFF
CDR3 DNA: TGTGCCAGCAGCTTCCAGAGTGAAGCTTTCTTT

D gene: .
clone size: many
V gene: TRBV19
J gene: TRBJ1-5
CDR3 protein: CASSAVSNQPQHF
CDR3 DNA: TGTGCCAGTAGTGCAGTAAGCAATCAGCCCCAGCATTTT

D gene: TRBD1
clone size: .
V gene: TRBV28
J gene: TRBJ1-1
CDR3 protein: CASSLLGTGGGTEAFF
CDR3 DNA: TGTGCCAGCAGTTTATTGGGGACAGGGGGGGGAACTGAAGCTTTCTTT

D gene: TRBD1
clone size: many
V gene: TRBV19
J gene: TRBJ1-1
CDR3 protein: CASTRTGGRGTEAFF
CDR3 DNA: TGTGCCAGTACCCGGACAGGGGGCCGAGGGACTGAAGCTTTCTTT

D gene: TRBD2
clone size: many
V gene: TRBV6-6
J gene: TRBJ2-1
CDR3 protein: CASSYSLWGLAEWNEQFF
CDR3 DNA: TGTGCCAGCAGTTACTCGTTGTGGGGACTAGCGGAGTGGAATGAGCAGTTCTTC

D gene: TRBD2
clone size: many
V gene: TRBV5-1
J gene: TRBJ2-7
CDR3 protein: CASSLDTSGNYEQYF
CDR3 DNA: TGCGCCAGCAGCTTGGATACTAGCGGGAACTACGAGCAGTACTTC

D gene: .
clone size: few
V gene: TRBV28
J gene: TRBJ1-4
CDR3 protein: CASSLTADSNEKLFF
CDR3 DNA: TGTGCCAGCAGTTTGACGGCAGATTCTAATGAAAAACTGTTTTTT

D gene: .
clone size: many
V gene: TRBV10-3
J gene: TRBJ2-2
CDR3 protein: CAISESEAFGGAGELFF
CDR3 DNA: TGTGCCATCAGTGAGTCGGAGGCTTTCGGGGGAGCCGGGGAGCTGTTTTTT

D gene: .
clone size: many
V gene: TRBV6-2/TRBV6-3
J gene: TRBJ2-3
CDR3 protein: CASSYDRTTNTDTQYF
CDR3 DNA: TGTGCCAGCAGTTACGACAGGACCACCAACACAGATACGCAGTATTTT

D gene: .
clone size: few
V gene: TRBV5-1
J gene: TRBJ1-2
CDR3 protein: CASSVSVGRNYGYTF
CDR3 DNA: TGCGCCAGCAGCGTAAGTGTGGGACGGAACTATGGCTACACCTTC

D gene: .
clone size: .
V gene: TRBV3-1
J gene: TRBJ1-2
CDR3 protein: CASSPTGSNYGYTF
CDR3 DNA: TGTGCCAGCAGCCCCACAGGGTCCAACTATGGCTACACCTTC

D gene: .
clone size: many
V gene: TRBV7-6
J gene: TRBJ1-1
CDR3 protein: CASSLAPSTGSAEAFF
CDR3 DNA: TGTGCCAGCAGCTTGGCCCCTTCTACTGGAAGCGCTGAAGCTTTCTTT

D gene: TRBD2
clone size: .
V gene: TRBV28
J gene: TRBJ2-2
CDR3 protein: CASSPLAGPNTGELFF
CDR3 DNA: TGTGCCAGCAGTCCTTTAGCGGGGCCGAACACCGGGGAGCTGTTTTTT

D gene: TRBD2
clone size: many
V gene: TRBV6-1
J gene: TRBJ2-2
CDR3 protein: CASSPGAATRASGDTGELFF
CDR3 DNA: TGTGCCAGCAGCCCAGGAGCCGCAACGCGGGCTAGCGGGGACACCGGGGAGCTGTTTTTT

D gene: TRBD1
clone size: .
V gene: TRBV5-1
J gene: TRBJ1-1
CDR3 protein: CASSYSGTGKDTEAFF
CDR3 DNA: TGCGCCAGCAGCTACTCCGGGACAGGGAAAGACACTGAAGCTTTCTTT

D gene: .
clone size: once
V gene: TRBV7-2
J gene: TRBJ2-5
CDR3 protein: CASSSPTHPETQYF
CDR3 DNA: TGTGCCAGCAGCTCCCCCACCCATCCGGAGACCCAGTACTTC

D gene: .
clone size: many
V gene: TRBV2
J gene: TRBJ1-5
CDR3 protein: CASSPGPYTQPQHF
CDR3 DNA: TGTGCCAGCAGCCCTGGACCGTACACTCAGCCCCAGCATTTT

D gene: TRBD2
clone size: many
V gene: TRBV7-9
J gene: TRBJ2-1
CDR3 protein: CASSSSGRTEQFF
CDR3 DNA: TGTGCCAGCAGCTCTAGCGGGAGGACTGAGCAGTTCTTC

D gene: .
clone size: few
V gene: TRBV6-1
J gene: TRBJ1-3
CDR3 protein: CASSTRTVSGNTIYF
CDR3 DNA: TGTGCCAGCAGTACCCGGACAGTCTCTGGAAACACCATATATTTT

D gene: TRBD2
clone size: few
V gene: TRBV7-9
J gene: TRBJ2-5
CDR3 protein: CASTLEPGGGTQYF
CDR3 DNA: TGTGCCAGCACCCTGGAGCCGGGGGGTGGGACCCAGTACTTC

D gene: TRBD1
clone size: few
V gene: TRBV27
J gene: TRBJ1-1
CDR3 protein: CASSLLGTGVPRNTEAFF
CDR3 DNA: TGTGCCAGCAGTTTATTGGGGACAGGGGTGCCCCGGAACACTGAAGCTTTCTTT